Following are 27 T cell receptor beta chains from one sample sequenced in a study of T cells in localized non-small cell lung cancer. TCRdb's table, derived via immunoSEQ multiplex PCR, lists solely in-frame clones and lacks some. This table holds about 82,000 clones, about three quarters found once. Sequenced here: PBMCs, sampled before any cancer treatment. Receptors were obtained from a man aged 40-75 years with stage II squamous cell lung carcinoma.

The chain has TRBV19 and TRBJ2-1, with 7 nucleotides matching TRBD2. The CDR3 sequence is 14 residues long. The V gene end was trimmed by 3 bases and the J gene end by 4 bases; junction bases not matched to a gene: 3. Germline V gene sequence: CDR1 LNHDA, CDR2 SQIVND (reference sequence). The CDR3 sequence: CASSIGLVYNEQFF. DNA of the CDR3: TGTGCCAGTAGTATCGGACTAGTTTACAATGAGCAGTTCTTC. Looking up the rest from reference TRBV19 and TRBJ2-1 gives the full variable domain: DGGITQSPKYLFRKEGQNVTLSCEQNLNHDAMYWYRQDPGQGLRLIYYSQIVNDFQKGDIAEGYSVSREKKESFPLTVTSAQKNPTAFYLCASSIGLVYNEQFFGPGTRLTVL.

This chain connects TRBV10-3 to TRBJ2-1, with D perhaps TRBD2 (6 bases). V was clipped by 10 bases and J by 3 bases, with 16 bases between them. This CDR3 has 14 amino acids. Germline loops: CDR1 ENHRY, CDR2 SYGVKD. The CDR3 spells CATGTGEDYNEQFF. The CDR3 DNA follows: TGTGCCACAGGCACGGGGGAGGACTACAATGAGCAGTTCTTC.

In this sample, this clone turned up once. This rearrangement joins TRBV6-5 to TRBJ2-5; 9 bases map to TRBD2. This CDR3 contains 13 residues. CDR1 and CDR2 (germline): MNHEY, SVGAGI. The ends lost 7 bases at V and 3 bases at J; junction bases unmatched: 3. The CDR3 loop is CASTRTSEETQYF. CDR3 DNA: TGTGCCAGCACCCGGACTAGCGAAGAGACCCAGTACTTC.

V and J are TRBV7-8 and TRBJ2-7; no definite D call. The CDR3 spans 12 residues. V was shortened by 5 bases and J by 0 bases, with 5 bases between the two germline ends. Germline V CDR1 and CDR2: SGHVS, FQNEAQ. Here the CDR3 reads CASSRTSYEQYF. In nucleotides, the CDR3 is TGTGCCAGCAGCCGGACCTCCTACGAGCAGTACTTC.

The J gene is TRBJ2-7, the V gene TRBV15, with TRBD2 as a possible D gene (5 bases). The CDR3 covers 15 residues. V lost 0 bases, J lost 0 bases, and 9 bases lay in between. In germline, CDR1 is LNHNV, CDR2 YYDKDF (reference sequence). The CDR3 coding sequence is TGTGCCACCAGCAGAGATGGAGGTCTCTCCTACGAGCAGTACTTC. Amino acids: CATSRDGGLSYEQYF.

This clone was detected a few times. This chain links TRBV28 with TRBJ2-5; 10 bases fit TRBD2. The germline V gene has CDR1 MDHEN and CDR2 SYDVKM. J lost 4 bases, V lost 10 bases, and 15 bases had no gene match. The CDR3 is 16 amino acids. The CDR3 sequence is CATRRTSGQTRETQYF. CDR3 coding DNA: TGTGCCACCAGGAGGACTAGCGGTCAGACCAGAGAGACCCAGTACTTC.

The chain is built from TRBV7-9 and TRBJ2-7; D could derive from TRBD1 or TRBD2 (5 bases each). The CDR3 runs to 14 residues. V lost 5 bases to trimming and J lost 2 bases, with 13 bases between them. From germline, CDR1 is SEHNR and CDR2 FQNEAQ (reference sequence). CDR3 in DNA: TGTGCCAGCAGCAACCCGGGACGACCCTACGAGCAGTACTTC. Residues: CASSNPGRPYEQYF.

The gene calls are TRBV6-5 and TRBJ2-7; perhaps TRBD1 as D (5 bases). The germline V and J ends were trimmed by 10 bases and 6 bases, with 16 bases remaining between them. The CDR3 spans 12 residues. Germline V gives CDR1 MNHEY, CDR2 SVGAGI. CDR3 bases: TGTGCCATCAGAACAGACAGTTCCGAGCAGTACTTC. Encoded protein: CAIRTDSSEQYF.

The J gene is TRBJ2-5, the V gene TRBV4-1; a possible D gene is TRBD1 (5 bases). V lost 1 base and J lost 1, with 19 bases in between. CDR3 size: 18 residues. Germline assignment: CDR1 MGHRA and CDR2 YSYEKL. CDR3 sequence reads: CASSQGYGATGPQETQYF. In DNA form, the CDR3 reads TGCGCCAGCAGCCAAGGGTATGGGGCTACAGGCCCCCAAGAGACCCAGTACTTC.

The CDR3 DNA reads TGTGCCATCAGTGGGACAGAGGGGAACACTGAAGCTTTCTTT. As protein: CAISGTEGNTEAFF. The chain is built from TRBV10-3 and TRBJ1-1, with D tentatively TRBD1 (6 bases). CDR1 and CDR2 (germline): ENHRY, SYGVKD. This CDR3 has 14 residues. V lost 4 bases, J lost 1 base, and 10 bases lay in between.

V gene TRBV28 combines with J gene TRBJ1-5; 7 bases fit TRBD1. Germline V lookup: CDR1 MDHEN, CDR2 SYDVKM. The CDR3 extends over 14 amino acids. With V trimmed by 5 bases and J by 7 bases, 8 bases remained unmatched. CDR3 DNA sequence: TGTGCCAGCAGTATGGGACAGAGGGGACAGCCCCAGCATTTT. Protein: CASSMGQRGQPQHF.

The CDR3 sequence is CASSYTGAEQYF. CDR3 bases: TGTGCCAGCAGTTATACAGGGGCCGAGCAGTACTTC. V usage is TRBV25-1 and J usage is TRBJ2-7; 7 bases fit TRBD1. Germline loops: CDR1 MGHDK, CDR2 SYGVNS. The junction had 4 bases not matched to a gene; V was cut back by 5 bases and J by 6 bases. The CDR3 extends over 12 amino acids.

The chain combines TRBV4-3 with TRBJ1-6; D is perhaps TRBD1 (5 bases). This CDR3 has 16 amino acids. Trimming removed 3 bases from V and 7 bases from J, with 16 bases in between. Germline-derived CDR1 and CDR2 are LGHNA and YSLEER. In nucleotides, the CDR3 is TGCGCCAGCAGCCAGCATCGGGACTCCATCAATTCACCCCTCCACTTT. This codes for CASSQHRDSINSPLHF.

This clone was seen only a few times. V usage is TRBV2 and J usage is TRBJ1-1; the D is unclear. V was cut by 6 bases and J by 4 bases, with 15 bases left in between. The CDR3 totals 14 residues. Germline CDR1 and CDR2: SNHLY and FYNNEI. The CDR3 sequence: CASSLGLGSTEAFF. The CDR3 region has the DNA TGTGCCAGCAGCCTAGGGTTAGGGAGCACTGAAGCTTTCTTT. The full variable domain, rest sourced from reference TRBV2 and TRBJ1-1, is EPEVTQTPSHQVTQMGQEVILRCVPISNHLYFYWYRQILGQKVEFLVSFYNNEISEKSEIFDDQFSVERPDGSNFTLKIRSTKLEDSAMYFCASSLGLGSTEAFFGQGTRLTVV.

This clone has just one count. J is TRBJ2-3 and V is TRBV9; 11 bases map to TRBD2. This CDR3 contains 20 residues. Germline V gives CDR1 SGDLS, CDR2 YYNGEE. Unmatched junction bases numbered 18, after V lost 2 bases and J lost 4 bases. In DNA form, the CDR3 reads TGTGCCAGCAGCGTTTCAACGGGTGGTTGGACTAGCGGGCGCCCAGATACGCAGTATTTT. Its protein is CASSVSTGGWTSGRPDTQYF. The full variable domain, completed using reference TRBV9 and TRBJ2-3, is DSGVTQTPKHLITATGQRVTLRCSPRSGDLSVYWYQQSLDQGLQFLIQYYNGEERAKGNILERFSAQQFPDLHSELNLSSLELGDSALYFCASSVSTGGWTSGRPDTQYFGPGTRLTVL.

V gene TRBV28 combines with J gene TRBJ1-4; 7 nucleotides line up with TRBD1. CDR3 length: 15 residues. The germline V gene encodes CDR1 MDHEN and CDR2 SYDVKM. J was trimmed by 5 bases and V by 3 bases; bases with no gene match: 6. CDR3 nucleotides: TGTGCCAGCAGTTTCGGGACAGCCCCGAATGAAAAACTGTTTTTT. This gives the protein CASSFGTAPNEKLFF.

The chain joins TRBV9 to TRBJ2-3; D may match TRBD1 or TRBD2 (5 bases each). This CDR3 spans 17 amino acids. Germline V CDR1 and CDR2: SGDLS, YYNGEE. Trimming left V 4 bases short and J 0 bases short, with 18 bases between. The CDR3 DNA reads as TGTGCCAGCAGCTTATCCGGGGCTGCCACTAGCACAGATACGCAGTATTTT. This codes for CASSLSGAATSTDTQYF.

The chain is built from TRBV11-3 and TRBJ2-1; D gene ambiguous. Germline CDR1 is SGHNT and CDR2 is YENEEA. This CDR3 is 13 amino acids long. V was pared by 3 bases and J by 7 bases, with 10 bases between. CDR3 amino acids: CASSLGERNEQFF. DNA for the CDR3: TGTGCCAGCAGCTTGGGTGAGAGGAATGAGCAGTTCTTC. The whole variable domain, filled in from reference TRBV11-3 and TRBJ2-1, reads EAGVVQSPRYKIIEKKQPVAFWCNPISGHNTLYWYLQNLGQGPELLIRYENEEAVDDSQLPKDRFSAERLKGVDSTLKIQPAELGDSAVYLCASSLGERNEQFFGPGTRLTVL.

There are a few counts of this clone. J is TRBJ1-6 and V is TRBV4-2, with D possibly TRBD1 on 5 matching bases. Germline lookup yields CDR1 LGHNA and CDR2 YNFKEQ. Trimming stripped 1 base from V and 4 bases from J, with 11 bases between. The length of the CDR3 is 16 residues. CDR3 bases: TGTGCCAGCAGCCAAGCCCGGGGGACTTATAATTCACCCCTCCACTTT. Protein: CASSQARGTYNSPLHF.

This chain uses TRBV6-5 with TRBJ2-7, with D perhaps matching TRBD2 (6 bases). The CDR3 is made up of 15 amino acids. The germline V gene has CDR1 MNHEY and CDR2 SVGAGI. The germline V and J ends were trimmed by 6 bases and 0 bases, with 15 bases remaining between them. The CDR3 DNA follows: TGTGCCAGCAGCCGCGGAGGGCCCGGCTCCTACGAGCAGTACTTC. The encoded protein is CASSRGGPGSYEQYF.

The chain employs TRBV9 and TRBJ2-3; D assignment may be TRBD1 or TRBD2 (5 bases each). The CDR3 covers 14 residues. The V end was cut by 4 bases, the J end by 6 bases, with 15 bases between. Germline V gene lookup returns CDR1 SGDLS and CDR2 YYNGEE. CDR3 coding DNA: TGTGCCAGCAGCCCTCCTGGGGGTGGGGATACGCAGTATTTT. Translated, it gives CASSPPGGGDTQYF.

The chain combines TRBV27 with TRBJ1-3; 7 bases are a match to TRBD1. This CDR3 is built from 16 residues. Germline V gene sequence: CDR1 MNHEY, CDR2 SMNVEV (reference sequence). Trimming at V came to 11 bases and at J to 0 bases, leaving 13 bases not matched to a gene. CDR3 bases: TGTGCCGGCTATACAGGGGACCACCTCTCTGGAAACACCATATATTTT. Translated, it gives CAGYTGDHLSGNTIYF.

The CDR3 loop is CASSFGTRGENIQYF. The CDR3, as DNA: TGTGCCAGCAGTTTCGGGACCCGGGGCGAAAACATTCAGTACTTC. The chain joins TRBV6-5 to TRBJ2-4; tentatively, D is TRBD1 or TRBD2 (5 bases each). The CDR3 has 15 residues. V lost 4 bases, J lost 5 bases, and 15 bases lay in between. Germline assignment: CDR1 MNHEY and CDR2 SVGAGI.

The J gene is TRBJ1-2, the V gene TRBV27, with D perhaps TRBD1 (6 bases). Looked up from germline, CDR1 is MNHEY and CDR2 is SMNVEV (reference sequence). This CDR3 comprises 12 residues. V lost 5 bases and J 8 bases, leaving 12 bases between the germline ends. The CDR3 region has the DNA TGTGCCAGCAGTCCAACAGGGTTGGGCTACACCTTC. Its protein product is CASSPTGLGYTF.

The chain couples TRBV29-1 to TRBJ2-7, with 14 nucleotides matching TRBD2. The CDR3 has 20 residues. Germline-derived CDR1 and CDR2 are SQVTM and ANQGSEA. Germline trimming cut 7 bases from V and 2 bases from J; bases unmatched to any gene: 22. The CDR3: CSAQGGVTGTSGSLAYEQYF. CDR3 nucleotide sequence: TGCAGCGCCCAGGGGGGGGTAACCGGGACTAGCGGGAGTTTAGCCTACGAGCAGTACTTC.

The chain uses TRBV4-1 and TRBJ1-6; D is uncertain. The CDR3 contains 15 residues. The germline V gene encodes CDR1 MGHRA and CDR2 YSYEKL. V lost 0 bases and J lost 5, with 8 bases in between. CDR3 loop: CASSQDEGNNSPLHF. The CDR3 nucleotides read TGCGCCAGCAGCCAAGACGAGGGTAATAATTCACCCCTCCACTTT.

This clone was seen at least ten times. The V and J genes are TRBV11-2 and TRBJ1-2; possible D gene TRBD1, 6 bases. Trimming stripped 4 bases from V and 3 bases from J, with 15 bases between. Germline-derived CDR1 and CDR2 are SGHAT and FQNNGV. The CDR3 has 15 amino acids. CDR3 DNA: TGTGCCAGCAGCTCGTACTACAGGGCAGACTATGGCTACACCTTC. This sequence encodes CASSSYYRADYGYTF. The full variable domain, its missing parts supplied by reference TRBV11-2 and TRBJ1-2, is EAGVAQSPRYKIIEKRQSVAFWCNPISGHATLYWYQQILGQGPKLLIQFQNNGVVDDSQLPKDRFSAERLKGVDSTLKIQPAKLEDSAVYLCASSSYYRADYGYTFGSGTRLTVV.